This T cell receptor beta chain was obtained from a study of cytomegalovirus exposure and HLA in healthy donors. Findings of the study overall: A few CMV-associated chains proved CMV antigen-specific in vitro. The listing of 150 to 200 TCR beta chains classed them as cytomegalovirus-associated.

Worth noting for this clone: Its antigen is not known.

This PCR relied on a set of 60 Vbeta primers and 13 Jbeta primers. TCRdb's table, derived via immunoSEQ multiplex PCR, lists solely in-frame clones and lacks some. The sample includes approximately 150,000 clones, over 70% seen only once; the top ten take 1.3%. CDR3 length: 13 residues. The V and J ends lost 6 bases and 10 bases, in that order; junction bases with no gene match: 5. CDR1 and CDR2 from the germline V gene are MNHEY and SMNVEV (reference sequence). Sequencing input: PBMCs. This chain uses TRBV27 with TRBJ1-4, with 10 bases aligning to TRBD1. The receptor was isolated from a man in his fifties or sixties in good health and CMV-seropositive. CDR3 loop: CASRRDRGAKLFF. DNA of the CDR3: TGTGCCAGCAGACGGGACAGGGGCGCAAAACTGTTTTTT.